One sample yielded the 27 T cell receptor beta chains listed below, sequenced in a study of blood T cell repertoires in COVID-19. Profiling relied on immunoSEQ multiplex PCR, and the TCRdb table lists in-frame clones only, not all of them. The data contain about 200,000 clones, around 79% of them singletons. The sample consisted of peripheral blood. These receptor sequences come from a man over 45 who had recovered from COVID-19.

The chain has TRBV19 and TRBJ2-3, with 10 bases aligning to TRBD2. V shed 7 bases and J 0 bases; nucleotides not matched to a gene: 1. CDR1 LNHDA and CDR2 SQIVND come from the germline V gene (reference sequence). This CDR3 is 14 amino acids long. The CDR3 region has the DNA TGTGCCAGTACTAGCGGGAGAAGCACAGATACGCAGTATTTT. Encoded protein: CASTSGRSTDTQYF.

In nucleotides, the CDR3 is TGTGCCAGCAGTTTAAACAGGGCGCGGAGCGAGCAGTACTTC. This sequence encodes CASSLNRARSEQYF. The chain links TRBV27 to TRBJ2-7; TRBD1 might be the D (6 bases). The germline V gene has CDR1 MNHEY and CDR2 SMNVEV (reference sequence). The CDR3 consists of 14 residues. V dropped 2 bases and J dropped 6 bases, with 14 bases sitting between them.

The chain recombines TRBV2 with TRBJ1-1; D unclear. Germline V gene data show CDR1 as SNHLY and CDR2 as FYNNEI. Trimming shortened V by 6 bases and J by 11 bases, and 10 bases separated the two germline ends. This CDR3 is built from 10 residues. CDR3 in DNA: TGTGCCAGCAGGGGAACGGGGGCTTTCTTT. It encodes CASRGTGAFF.

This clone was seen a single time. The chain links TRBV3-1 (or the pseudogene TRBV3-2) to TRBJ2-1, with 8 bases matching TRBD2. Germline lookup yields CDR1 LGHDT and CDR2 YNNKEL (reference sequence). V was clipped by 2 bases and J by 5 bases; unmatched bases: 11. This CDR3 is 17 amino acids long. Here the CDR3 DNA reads TGTGCCAGCAGCCAATTCTTACTGGGTAGCGGGGACAATGAGCAGTTCTTC. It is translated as CASSQFLLGSGDNEQFF.

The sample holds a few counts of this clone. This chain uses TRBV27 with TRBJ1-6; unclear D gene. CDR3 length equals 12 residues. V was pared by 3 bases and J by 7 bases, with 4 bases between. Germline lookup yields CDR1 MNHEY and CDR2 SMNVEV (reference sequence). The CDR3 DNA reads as TGTGCCAGCAGTTTCCCGAATTCACCCCTCCACTTT. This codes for CASSFPNSPLHF.

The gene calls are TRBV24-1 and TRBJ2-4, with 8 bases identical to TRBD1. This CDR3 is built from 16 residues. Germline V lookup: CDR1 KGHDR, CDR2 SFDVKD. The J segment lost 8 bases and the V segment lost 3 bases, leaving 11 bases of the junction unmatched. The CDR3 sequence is CATSDPGPTGGDIQYF. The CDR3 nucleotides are TGTGCCACCAGTGATCCCGGCCCAACAGGGGGAGACATTCAGTACTTC.

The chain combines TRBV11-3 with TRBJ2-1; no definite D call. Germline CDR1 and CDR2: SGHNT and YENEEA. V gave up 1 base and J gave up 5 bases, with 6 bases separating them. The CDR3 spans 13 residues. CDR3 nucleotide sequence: TGTGCCAGCAGCTTAGCGACTCACAATGAGCAGTTCTTC. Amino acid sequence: CASSLATHNEQFF.

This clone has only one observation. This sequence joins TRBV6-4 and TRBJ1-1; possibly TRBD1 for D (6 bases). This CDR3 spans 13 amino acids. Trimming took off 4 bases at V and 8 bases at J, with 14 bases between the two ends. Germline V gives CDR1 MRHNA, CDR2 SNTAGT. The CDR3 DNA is TGTGCCAGCAGTGCCGAACAGGGCACCGAAGCTTTCTTT. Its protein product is CASSAEQGTEAFF.

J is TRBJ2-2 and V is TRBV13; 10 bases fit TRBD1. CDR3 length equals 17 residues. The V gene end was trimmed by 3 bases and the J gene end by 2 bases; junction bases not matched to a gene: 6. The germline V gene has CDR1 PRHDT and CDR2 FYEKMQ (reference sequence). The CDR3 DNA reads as TGTGCCAGCAGCTTTTACGGACAGGGGGATAACACCGGGGAGCTGTTTTTT. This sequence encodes CASSFYGQGDNTGELFF.

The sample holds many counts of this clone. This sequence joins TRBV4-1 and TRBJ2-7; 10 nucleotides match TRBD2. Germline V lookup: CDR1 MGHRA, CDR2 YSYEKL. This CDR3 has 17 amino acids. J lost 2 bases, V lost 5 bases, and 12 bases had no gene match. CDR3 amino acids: CASSERVLAGVPYEQYF. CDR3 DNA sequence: TGCGCCAGCAGCGAAAGGGTCCTAGCGGGAGTACCCTACGAGCAGTACTTC.

In DNA, the CDR3 is TGTGCCAGCAGCTCACAGGATATGACCTACGAGCAGTACTTC. Translating it yields CASSSQDMTYEQYF. V and J are TRBV13 and TRBJ2-7, with a weak D call TRBD1 (5 bases). In germline, CDR1 is PRHDT, CDR2 FYEKMQ (reference sequence). The CDR3 covers 14 residues. The V end was cut by 4 bases, the J end by 2 bases, with 12 bases between.

DNA for the CDR3: TGCAGTGCTAGTCTGAGGAGCACAGATACGCAGTATTTT. Its protein product is CSASLRSTDTQYF. The chain is built from TRBV20-1 and TRBJ2-3; D gene uncertain. Germline assignment: CDR1 DFQATT and CDR2 SNEGSKA (reference sequence). This CDR3 has 13 residues. V was pared by 3 bases and J by 0 bases, with 7 bases between.

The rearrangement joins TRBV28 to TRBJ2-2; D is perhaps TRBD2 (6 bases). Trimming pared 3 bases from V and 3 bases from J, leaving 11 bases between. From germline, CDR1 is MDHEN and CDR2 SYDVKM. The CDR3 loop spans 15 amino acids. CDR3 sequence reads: CASSFGGADTGELFF. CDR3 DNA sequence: TGTGCCAGCAGTTTCGGCGGGGCCGACACCGGGGAGCTGTTTTTT.

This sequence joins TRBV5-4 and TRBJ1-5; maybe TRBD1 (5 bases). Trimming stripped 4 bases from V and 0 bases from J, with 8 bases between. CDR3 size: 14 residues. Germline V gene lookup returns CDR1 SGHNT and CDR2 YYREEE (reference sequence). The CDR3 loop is CASSTDSSNQPQHF. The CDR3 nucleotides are TGTGCCAGCAGCACCGACAGTAGCAATCAGCCCCAGCATTTT.

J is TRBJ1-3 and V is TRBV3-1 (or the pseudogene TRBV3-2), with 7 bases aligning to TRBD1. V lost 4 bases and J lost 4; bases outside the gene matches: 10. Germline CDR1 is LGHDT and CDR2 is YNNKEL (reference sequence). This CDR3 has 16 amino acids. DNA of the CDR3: TGTGCCAGCAGCCCCCGGGCAGGGGGGCGAGGAAACACCATATATTTT. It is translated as CASSPRAGGRGNTIYF.

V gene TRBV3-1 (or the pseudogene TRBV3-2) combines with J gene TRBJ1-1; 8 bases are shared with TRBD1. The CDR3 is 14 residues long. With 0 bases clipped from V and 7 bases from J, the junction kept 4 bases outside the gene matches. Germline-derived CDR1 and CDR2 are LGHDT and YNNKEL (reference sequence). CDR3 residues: CASSQDRTGIEAFF. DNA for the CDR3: TGTGCCAGCAGCCAAGATCGGACAGGGATTGAAGCTTTCTTT.

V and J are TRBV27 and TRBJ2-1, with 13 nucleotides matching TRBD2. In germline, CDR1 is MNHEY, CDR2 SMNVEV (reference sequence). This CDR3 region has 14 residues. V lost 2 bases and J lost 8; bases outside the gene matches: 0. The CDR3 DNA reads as TGTGCCAGCAGTTTAGGACTAGCGGGGGATGAGCAGTTCTTC. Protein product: CASSLGLAGDEQFF.

The CDR3 region has the DNA TGTGCCAGCAGCGCTAGGAACAGGGTGTGTAGCAATCAGCCCCAGCATTTT. Translation gives CASSARNRVCSNQPQHF. V gene TRBV21-1 combines with J gene TRBJ1-5; TRBD1 is the table's D call and was not checked against the DNA. TRBV21-1 represents a pseudogene. The CDR3 length is 17 residues.

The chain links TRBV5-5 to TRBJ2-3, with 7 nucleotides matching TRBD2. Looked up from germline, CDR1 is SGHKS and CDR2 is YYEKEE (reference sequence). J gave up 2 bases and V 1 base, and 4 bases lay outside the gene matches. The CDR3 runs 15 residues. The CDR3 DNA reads TGTGCCAGCAGCTTGTGGCGGGAGCCCACAGATACGCAGTATTTT. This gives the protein CASSLWREPTDTQYF.

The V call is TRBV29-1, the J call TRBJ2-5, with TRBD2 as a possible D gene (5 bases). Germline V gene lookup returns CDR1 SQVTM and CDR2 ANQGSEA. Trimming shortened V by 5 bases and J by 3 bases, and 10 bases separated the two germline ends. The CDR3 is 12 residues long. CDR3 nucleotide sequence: TGCAGCGTTACTCCGGGAAAAGAGACCCAGTACTTC. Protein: CSVTPGKETQYF.

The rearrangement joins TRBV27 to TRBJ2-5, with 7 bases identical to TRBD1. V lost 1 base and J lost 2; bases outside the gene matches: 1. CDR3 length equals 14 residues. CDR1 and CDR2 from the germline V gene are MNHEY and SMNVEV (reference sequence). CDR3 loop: CASSLYRGQETQYF. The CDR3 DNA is TGTGCCAGCAGTTTATACAGGGGACAAGAGACCCAGTACTTC.

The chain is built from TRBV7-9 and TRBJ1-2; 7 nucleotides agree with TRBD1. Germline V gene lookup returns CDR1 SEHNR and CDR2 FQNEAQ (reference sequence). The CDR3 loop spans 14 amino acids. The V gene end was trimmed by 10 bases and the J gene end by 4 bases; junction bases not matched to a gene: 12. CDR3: CATVQGGRVYGYTF. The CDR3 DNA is TGTGCCACTGTTCAGGGGGGCAGGGTCTATGGCTACACCTTC.

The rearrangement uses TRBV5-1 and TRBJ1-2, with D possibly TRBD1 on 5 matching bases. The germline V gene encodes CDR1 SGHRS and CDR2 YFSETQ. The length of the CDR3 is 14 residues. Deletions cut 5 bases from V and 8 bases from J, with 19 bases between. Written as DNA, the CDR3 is TGCGCCAGCAGTCCCTATGAGCCAGGGTTGGGCTACACCTTC. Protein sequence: CASSPYEPGLGYTF.

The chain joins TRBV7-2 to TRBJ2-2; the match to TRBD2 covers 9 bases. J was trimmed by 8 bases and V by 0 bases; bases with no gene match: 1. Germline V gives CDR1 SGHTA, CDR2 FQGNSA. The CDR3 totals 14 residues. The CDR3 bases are TGTGCCAGCAGCTTAGCTAGCGGGAGTGGGGAGCTGTTTTTT. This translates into CASSLASGSGELFF.

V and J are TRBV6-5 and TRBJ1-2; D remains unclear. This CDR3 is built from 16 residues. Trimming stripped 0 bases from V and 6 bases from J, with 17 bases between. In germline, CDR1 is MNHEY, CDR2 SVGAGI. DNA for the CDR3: TGTGCCAGCAGTTACTCCGGTATATTGTTTGAGAATGGCTACACCTTC. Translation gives CASSYSGILFENGYTF.

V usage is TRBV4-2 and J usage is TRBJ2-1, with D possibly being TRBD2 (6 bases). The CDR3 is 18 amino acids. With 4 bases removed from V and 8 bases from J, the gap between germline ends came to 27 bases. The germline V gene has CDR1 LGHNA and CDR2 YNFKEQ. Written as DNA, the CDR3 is TGTGCCAGCAGCCTTCAACCATTACTAGCTCCGGTTTTAGATGAGCAGTTCTTC. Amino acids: CASSLQPLLAPVLDEQFF.

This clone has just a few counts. The CDR3 protein is CASSDPGQTYNEQFF. The CDR3 DNA is TGTGCCAGCAGCGACCCGGGACAGACCTACAATGAGCAGTTCTTC. V is TRBV11-1 and J is TRBJ2-1; TRBD1 matches 7 bases. The CDR3 has 15 residues. Germline CDR1 SGHAT, CDR2 FQDESV (reference sequence). V dropped 5 bases and J dropped 2; count of bases not matched to a gene: 6.